The T cell receptor (beta chain) described here comes from a study of T cell changes during pregnancy in multiple sclerosis. The assay was immunoSEQ multiplex PCR, and TCRdb's table has in-frame clones only and misses some. The repertoire holds around 40,000 clones, with approximately 90% as singletons. The CDR3 has 13 residues. CDR1 is SGHRS and CDR2 is YFSETQ in the germline V gene. The junction had 9 bases not matched to a gene; V was cut back by 5 bases and J by 8 bases. The receptor comes from a female donor with multiple sclerosis, enrolled in a pregnancy study. This rearrangement joins TRBV5-1 to TRBJ1-2; 7 positions agree with TRBD1. The material sequenced was CD4+ T cells from peripheral blood mononuclear cells, taken in the second trimester of pregnancy. The CDR3 sequence is CASRPDRAGGYTF. As DNA, the CDR3 is TGCGCCAGCAGACCCGACAGGGCAGGCGGCTACACCTTC.